A single sample is the source of the 8 T cell receptor beta chains below, sequenced in a study of CDR3 diversity in severe acne. TCRdb re-called the PCR reads with MiXCR, one entry per CDR3 protein. The sample has 89,000 or so distinct CDR3 sequences, 48% seen once; the top ten hold over 9.5%. The sequenced sample consisted of blood. The source of these receptors is a male donor in good health, serving as a control.

This clonotype was observed many times. The chain combines TRBV24-1 with TRBJ2-5, with 7 bases that match TRBD2. Trimming at V came to 2 bases and at J to 3 bases, leaving 14 bases not matched to a gene. This CDR3 spans 18 amino acids. From germline, CDR1 is KGHDR and CDR2 SFDVKD. The CDR3, as DNA: TGTGCCACCAGTGATTCCACTCCGAGGGCGGGAGATGAAGAGACCCAGTACTTC. It is translated as CATSDSTPRAGDEETQYF.

This clonotype is termed medium-sized (0.01 to 0.1%). This chain uses TRBV4-1 with TRBJ2-7; D may be TRBD2 (6 bases). The CDR3 extends over 13 amino acids. Germline loops: CDR1 MGHRA, CDR2 YSYEKL. V was clipped by 4 bases and J by 2 bases, with 9 bases between them. The CDR3 loop is CASSPLAAYEQYF. CDR3 sequence (DNA): TGCGCCAGCAGCCCGTTAGCGGCCTACGAGCAGTACTTC.

Of note for this clonotype: The final CDR3 position lacks the conserved phenylalanine or tryptophan, pointing to a likely read error. CDR3 in amino acids: CASSGRDRGRRETQYL. CDR3 in DNA: TGTGCCAGTAGTGGCCGGGACAGGGGGCGTCGAGAGACCCAGTACCTC. The rearrangement uses TRBV7-8 and TRBJ2-5, with TRBD1 matching over 12 bases. The V and J ends lost 9 bases and 4 bases, in that order; junction bases with no gene match: 12. The CDR3 sequence is 16 residues long. Germline CDR1 is SGHVS and CDR2 is FQNEAQ.

This chain links TRBV2 with TRBJ1-1; D not resolved. There are 13 residues in the CDR3. V lost 6 bases and J 1 base, leaving 9 bases between the germline ends. From germline, CDR1 is SNHLY and CDR2 FYNNEI. The chain's CDR3 is CASRQAENTEAFF. CDR3 sequence (DNA): TGTGCCAGCAGACAAGCGGAGAACACTGAAGCTTTCTTT.

This clonotype turned up a few times. The chain joins TRBV11-2 to TRBJ1-3; 8 bases agree with TRBD1. Trimming cost V 3 bases and J 2 bases; bases outside gene matches: 6. The CDR3 extends over 16 amino acids. Germline CDR1 SGHAT, CDR2 FQNNGV. The CDR3 protein is CASSFGQGKTGNTIYF. The CDR3 region has the DNA TGTGCCAGCAGCTTCGGACAGGGTAAAACTGGAAACACCATATATTTT.

There are a few counts of this clonotype. This sequence joins TRBV5-1 and TRBJ2-7; D possibly corresponds to TRBD1 (6 bases). With 3 bases removed from V and 4 bases from J, the gap between germline ends came to 17 bases. The germline CDR1 and CDR2 sequences are SGHRS and YFSETQ. CDR3 length equals 15 residues. CDR3 nucleotides: TGCGCCAGCAGCTCACGACCCGGGACATCATACGAGCAGTACTTC. Translated: CASSSRPGTSYEQYF. Full variable domain (outside the CDR3, taken from reference TRBV5-1 and TRBJ2-7): KAGVTQTPRYLIKTRGQQVTLSCSPISGHRSVSWYQQTPGQGLQFLFEYFSETQRNKGNFPGRFSGRQFSNSRSEMNVSTLELGDSALYLCASSSRPGTSYEQYFGPGTRLTVT.

This clonotype qualifies as medium-sized (0.01 to 0.1%). The J gene is TRBJ1-1, the V gene TRBV10-3; no reliable D call. Germline V gives CDR1 ENHRY, CDR2 SYGVKD. This CDR3 has 14 residues. V gave up 6 bases and J gave up 2 bases, with 13 bases separating them. The CDR3 DNA follows: TGTGCCATCAGGGTAAACGGAGCAAACACTGAAGCTTTCTTT. Translated: CAIRVNGANTEAFF.

This clonotype was counted a few times. V and J are TRBV5-6 and TRBJ1-1; TRBD1 matches at 8 bases. Unmatched junction bases numbered 8, after V lost 1 base and J lost 6 bases. Germline lookup yields CDR1 SGHDT and CDR2 YYEEEE. The CDR3 loop spans 15 amino acids. CDR3 loop: CASSLNQGARAEAFF. CDR3 nucleotide sequence: TGTGCCAGCAGCTTGAACCAGGGGGCGCGTGCTGAAGCTTTCTTT.